This T cell receptor beta chain emerged from a study of blood T cell repertoires in COVID-19. Study information: The study drew acute and convalescent COVID-19 samples from the United States, Italy and Spain. The analysed material was cDNA or gDNA that came from T cells, B-cell-depleted T cells, or PBMCs.

Germline V gene sequence: CDR1 MNHEY, CDR2 SMNVEV (reference sequence). The germline V and J ends were trimmed by 5 bases and 10 bases, with 15 bases remaining between them. The CDR3 runs to 14 residues. How the authors handled the data: Reference gene primer amplification gave nucleated cell count estimates. The method was immunoSEQ multiplex PCR; TCRdb's version includes in-frame clones alone and lacks a portion of them. D and trimming come from the DNA, and the V and J calls and clone size come from that table. Of 250,000 to 350,000 clones in the sample, approximately 87% are singletons; the top ten hold more than 3%.

This chain links TRBV27 with TRBJ1-6; D ambiguous. The sequenced sample was peripheral blood. The source of this sequence is a woman aged 50 to 60 with active or convalescent COVID-19. The CDR3 DNA follows: TGTGCCAGCAGTCTCCAATTAGGAGGATCACCCCTCCACTTT. It is translated as CASSLQLGGSPLHF.